This record covers a single T cell receptor beta chain. Other DNA sequences in the same sample also yield this CDR3. The data were obtained in a study of PD-L1 blockade in urothelial cancer. The data were produced by immunoSEQ multiplex PCR, yet TCRdb's version contains in-frame clones alone and is incomplete. The data hold 85,000 to 130,000 clones, with around 90% observed a single time. CDR3 length equals 15 residues. V was cut by 0 bases and J by 0 bases, with 8 bases left in between. CDR1 and CDR2 (germline): SGHRS, YFSETQ. This specimen was PBMCs, taken around atezolizumab (anti-PD-L1) treatment. The V gene is TRBV5-1, the J gene TRBJ2-3; D may be TRBD2 (5 bases). This TCR was recovered from a woman older than 75 with urothelial cancer. The CDR3 nucleotides are TGCGCCAGCAGCTTGGACGGGATTAGCACAGATACGCAGTATTTT. Translation gives CASSLDGISTDTQYF. Complete variable domain (other parts from reference TRBV5-1 and TRBJ2-3): KAGVTQTPRYLIKTRGQQVTLSCSPISGHRSVSWYQQTPGQGLQFLFEYFSETQRNKGNFPGRFSGRQFSNSRSEMNVSTLELGDSALYLCASSLDGISTDTQYFGPGTRLTVL.